These 2 T cell receptor beta chains were sequenced from one sample in a study of T cell responses to AZD1222 COVID-19 vaccine. Clones were sequenced by immunoSEQ multiplex PCR, and TCRdb holds only the in-frame ones, with some missing. The data hold 120,000 or so clones, with roughly 89% observed a single time. This material consisted of peripheral blood, taken on day 0 of AZD1222 vaccination. The receptors come from an adult in good health.

The J gene is TRBJ1-5, the V gene TRBV30; 9 nucleotides line up with TRBD1. The CDR3 sequence is 17 residues long. Germline assignment: CDR1 GTSNPN and CDR2 SVGIG (reference sequence). V gave up 2 bases and J gave up 0 bases; unmatched junction bases: 8. In nucleotides, the CDR3 is TGTGCCTGGAGTAACTCCGGACAGGGGAATAGCAATCAGCCCCAGCATTTT. Protein sequence: CAWSNSGQGNSNQPQHF.

The DNA of the CDR3 is TGTGCCAGCAGTGAACAGAGCTCCTATAATTCACCCCTCCACTTT. Protein: CASSEQSSYNSPLHF. V usage is TRBV6-1 and J usage is TRBJ1-6; no clear D gene. V gave up 2 bases and J gave up 0 bases, with 5 bases separating them. The germline V gene encodes CDR1 MNHNS and CDR2 SASEGT. The CDR3 loop spans 15 amino acids.